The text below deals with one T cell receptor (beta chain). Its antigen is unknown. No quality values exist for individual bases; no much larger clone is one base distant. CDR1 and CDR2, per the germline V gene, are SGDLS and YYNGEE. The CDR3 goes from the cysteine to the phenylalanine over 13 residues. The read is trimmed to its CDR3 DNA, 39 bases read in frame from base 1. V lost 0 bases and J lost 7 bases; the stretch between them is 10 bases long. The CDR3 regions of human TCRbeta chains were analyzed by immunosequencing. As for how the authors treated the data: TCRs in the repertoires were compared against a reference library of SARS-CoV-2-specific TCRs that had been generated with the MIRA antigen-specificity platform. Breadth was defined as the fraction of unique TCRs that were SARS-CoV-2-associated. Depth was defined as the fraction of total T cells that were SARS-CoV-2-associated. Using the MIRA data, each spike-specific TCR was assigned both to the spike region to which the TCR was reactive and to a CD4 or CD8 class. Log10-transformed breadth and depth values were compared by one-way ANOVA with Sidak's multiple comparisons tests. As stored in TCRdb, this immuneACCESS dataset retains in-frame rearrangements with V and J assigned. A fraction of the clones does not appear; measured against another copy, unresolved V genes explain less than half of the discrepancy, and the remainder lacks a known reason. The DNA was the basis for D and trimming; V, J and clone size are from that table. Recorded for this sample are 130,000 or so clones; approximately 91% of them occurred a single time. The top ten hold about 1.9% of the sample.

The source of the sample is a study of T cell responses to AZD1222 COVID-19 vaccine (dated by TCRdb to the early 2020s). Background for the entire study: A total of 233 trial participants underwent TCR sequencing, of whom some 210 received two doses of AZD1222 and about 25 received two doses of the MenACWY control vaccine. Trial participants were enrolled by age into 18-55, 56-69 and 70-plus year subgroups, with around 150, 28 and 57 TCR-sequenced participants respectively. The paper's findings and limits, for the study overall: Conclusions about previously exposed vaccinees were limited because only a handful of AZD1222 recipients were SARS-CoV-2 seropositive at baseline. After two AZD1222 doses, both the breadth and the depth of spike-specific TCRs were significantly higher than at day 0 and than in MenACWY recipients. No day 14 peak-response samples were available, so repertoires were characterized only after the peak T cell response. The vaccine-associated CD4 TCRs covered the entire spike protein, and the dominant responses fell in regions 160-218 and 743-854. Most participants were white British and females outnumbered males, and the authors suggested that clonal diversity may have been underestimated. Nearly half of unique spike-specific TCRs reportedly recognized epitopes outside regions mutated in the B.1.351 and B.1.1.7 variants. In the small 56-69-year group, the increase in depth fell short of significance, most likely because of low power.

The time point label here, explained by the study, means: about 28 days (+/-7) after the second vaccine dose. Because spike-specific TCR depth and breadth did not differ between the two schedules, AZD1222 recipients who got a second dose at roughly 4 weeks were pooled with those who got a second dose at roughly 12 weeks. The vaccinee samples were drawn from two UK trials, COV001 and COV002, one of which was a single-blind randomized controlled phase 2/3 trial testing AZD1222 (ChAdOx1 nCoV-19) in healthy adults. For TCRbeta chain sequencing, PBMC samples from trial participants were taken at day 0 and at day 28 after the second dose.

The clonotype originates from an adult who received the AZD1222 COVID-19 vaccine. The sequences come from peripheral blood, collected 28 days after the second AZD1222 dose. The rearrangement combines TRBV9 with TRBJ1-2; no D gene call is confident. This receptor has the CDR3 CASSVDPGGGYTF. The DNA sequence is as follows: TGTGCCAGCAGCGTAGACCCCGGCGGTGGCTACACCTTC. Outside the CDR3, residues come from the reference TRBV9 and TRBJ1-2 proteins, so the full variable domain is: DSGVTQTPKHLITATGQRVTLRCSPRSGDLSVYWYQQSLDQGLQFLIQYYNGEERAKGNILERFSAQQFPDLHSELNLSSLELGDSALYFCASSVDPGGGYTFGSGTRLTVV.